This TCR beta chain derives from a study of siplizumab effects on memory and regulatory T cells. Study results and caveats: Tregs that proliferated in siplizumab cultures did not have their suppressive function confirmed. Mean Treg-derived proportions of mappable alloreactive CD4+ clones were 68.8% for siplizumab and roughly 27% for controls.

As for this clone: Its specificity is not known. Other nucleotide sequences in the sample specify the same CDR3.

Produced via immunoSEQ multiplex PCR; TCRdb's table is partial and in-frame only. The sample yields about 72,000 clones, about 89% seen once. Trimming shortened V by 0 bases and J by 3 bases, and 2 bases separated the two germline ends. Germline CDR1 is SEHNR and CDR2 is FQNEAQ (reference sequence). The CDR3 is 13 amino acids. The chain couples TRBV7-9 to TRBJ2-2, with unresolved D. The source of this sequence is a human donor in good health. Sequencing was carried out using CD8+ T cells sorted from blood. DNA of the CDR3: TGTGCCAGCAGCTTAGCCCACACCGGGGAGCTGTTTTTT. Its translation is CASSLAHTGELFF.